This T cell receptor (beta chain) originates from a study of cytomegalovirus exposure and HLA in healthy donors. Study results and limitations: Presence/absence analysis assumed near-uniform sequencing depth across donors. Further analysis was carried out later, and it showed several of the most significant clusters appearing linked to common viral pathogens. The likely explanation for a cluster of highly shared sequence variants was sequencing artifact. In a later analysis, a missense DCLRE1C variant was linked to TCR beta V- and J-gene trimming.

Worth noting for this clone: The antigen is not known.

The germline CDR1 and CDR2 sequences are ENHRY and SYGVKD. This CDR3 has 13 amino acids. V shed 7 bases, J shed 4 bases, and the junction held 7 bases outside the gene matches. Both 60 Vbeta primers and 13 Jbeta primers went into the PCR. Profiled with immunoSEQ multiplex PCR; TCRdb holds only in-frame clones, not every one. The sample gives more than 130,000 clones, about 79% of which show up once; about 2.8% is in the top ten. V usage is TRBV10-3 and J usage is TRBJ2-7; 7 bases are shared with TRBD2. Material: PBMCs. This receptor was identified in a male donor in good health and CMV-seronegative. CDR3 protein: CAITREGPYEQYF. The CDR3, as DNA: TGTGCCATCACGAGGGAGGGCCCTTACGAGCAGTACTTC.